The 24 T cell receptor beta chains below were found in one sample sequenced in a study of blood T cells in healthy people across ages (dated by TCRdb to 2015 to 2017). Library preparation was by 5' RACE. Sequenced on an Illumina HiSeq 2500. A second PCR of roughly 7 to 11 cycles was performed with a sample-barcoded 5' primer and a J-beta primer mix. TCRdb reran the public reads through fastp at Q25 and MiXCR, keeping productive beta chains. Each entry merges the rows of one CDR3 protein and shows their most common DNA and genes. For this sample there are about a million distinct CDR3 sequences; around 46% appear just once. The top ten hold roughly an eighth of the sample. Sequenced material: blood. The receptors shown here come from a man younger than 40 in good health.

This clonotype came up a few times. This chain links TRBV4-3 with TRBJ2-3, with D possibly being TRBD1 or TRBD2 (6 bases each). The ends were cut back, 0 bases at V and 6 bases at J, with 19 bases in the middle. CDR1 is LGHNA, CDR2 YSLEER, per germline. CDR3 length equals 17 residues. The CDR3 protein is CASSQDRRGNPLDTQYF. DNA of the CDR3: TGCGCCAGCAGCCAAGATAGGAGGGGGAACCCTCTGGATACGCAGTATTTT.

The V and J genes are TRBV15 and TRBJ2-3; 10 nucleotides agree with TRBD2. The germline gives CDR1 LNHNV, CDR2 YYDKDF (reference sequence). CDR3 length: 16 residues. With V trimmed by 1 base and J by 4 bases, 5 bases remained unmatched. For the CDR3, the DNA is TGTGCCACCAGCAGAGCGAGCGGGGGGGAACCAGATACGCAGTATTTT. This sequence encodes CATSRASGGEPDTQYF.

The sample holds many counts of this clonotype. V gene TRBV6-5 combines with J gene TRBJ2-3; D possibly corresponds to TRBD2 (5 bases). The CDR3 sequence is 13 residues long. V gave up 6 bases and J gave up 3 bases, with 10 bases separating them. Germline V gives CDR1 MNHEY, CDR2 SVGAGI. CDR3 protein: CASRSPGTDTQYF. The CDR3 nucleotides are TGTGCCAGCAGATCCCCGGGAACAGATACGCAGTATTTT.

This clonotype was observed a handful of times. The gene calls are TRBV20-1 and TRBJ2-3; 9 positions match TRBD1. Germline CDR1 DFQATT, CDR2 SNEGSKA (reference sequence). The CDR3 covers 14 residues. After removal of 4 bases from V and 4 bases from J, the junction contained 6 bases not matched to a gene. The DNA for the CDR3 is TGCAGTGCTATCTGGACAGGGGACCCAGATACGCAGTATTTT. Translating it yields CSAIWTGDPDTQYF.

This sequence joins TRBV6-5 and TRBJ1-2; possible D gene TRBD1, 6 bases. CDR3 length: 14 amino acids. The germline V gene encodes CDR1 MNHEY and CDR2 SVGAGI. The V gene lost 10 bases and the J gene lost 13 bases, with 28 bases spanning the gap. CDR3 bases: TGTGCCACCGAAAGCGTGGGGGCGTTTACCCGGGTCACCTTC. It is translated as CATESVGAFTRVTF.

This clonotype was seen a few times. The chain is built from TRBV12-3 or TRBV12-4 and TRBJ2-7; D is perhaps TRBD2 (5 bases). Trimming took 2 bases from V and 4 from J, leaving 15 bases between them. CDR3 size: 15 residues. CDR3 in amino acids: CASSLISGSTYEQYF. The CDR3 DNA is TGTGCCAGCAGTTTAATCTCGGGATCCACTTACGAGCAGTACTTC.

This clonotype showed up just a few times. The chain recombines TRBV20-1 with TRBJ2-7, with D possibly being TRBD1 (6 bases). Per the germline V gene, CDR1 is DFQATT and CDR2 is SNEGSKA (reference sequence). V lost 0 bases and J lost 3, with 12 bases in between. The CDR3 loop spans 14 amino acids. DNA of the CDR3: TGCAGTGCTAGAGAGCAGGGGCATTACTACGAGCAGTACTTC. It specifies CSAREQGHYYEQYF.

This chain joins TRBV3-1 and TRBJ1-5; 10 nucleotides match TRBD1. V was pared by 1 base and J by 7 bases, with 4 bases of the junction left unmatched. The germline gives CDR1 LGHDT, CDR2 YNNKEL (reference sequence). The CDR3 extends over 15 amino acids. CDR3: CASSQAGTGAQPQHF. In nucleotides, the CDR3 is TGTGCCAGCAGCCAAGCAGGGACAGGGGCCCAGCCCCAGCATTTT.

Here the CDR3 DNA reads TGTGCCAGCAGCCAACCAAGTTCGGATACGCAGTATTTT. Translation: CASSQPSSDTQYF. The chain has TRBV3-1 and TRBJ2-3; D call uncertain. Germline V gene lookup returns CDR1 LGHDT and CDR2 YNNKEL (reference sequence). The CDR3 spans 13 residues. The V gene lost 2 bases and the J gene lost 6 bases, with 9 bases spanning the gap.

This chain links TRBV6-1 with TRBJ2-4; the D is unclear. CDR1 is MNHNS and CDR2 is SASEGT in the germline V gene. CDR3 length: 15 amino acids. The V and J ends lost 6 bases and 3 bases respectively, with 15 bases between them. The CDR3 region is CASRTPTRNKNIQYF. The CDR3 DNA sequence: TGTGCCAGCAGGACCCCCACGAGGAACAAAAACATTCAGTACTTC.

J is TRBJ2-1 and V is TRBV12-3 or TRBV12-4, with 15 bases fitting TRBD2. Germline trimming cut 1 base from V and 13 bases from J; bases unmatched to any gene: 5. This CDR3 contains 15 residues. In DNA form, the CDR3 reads TGTGCCAGCAGTTTAGGGACTAGCGGGAGGGCGGGACAGTTCTTC. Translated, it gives CASSLGTSGRAGQFF.

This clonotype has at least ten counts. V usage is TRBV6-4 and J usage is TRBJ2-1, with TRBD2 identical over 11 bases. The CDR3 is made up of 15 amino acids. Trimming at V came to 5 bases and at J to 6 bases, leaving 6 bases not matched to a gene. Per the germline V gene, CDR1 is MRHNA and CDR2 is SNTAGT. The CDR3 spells CASSLLAGDPNEQFF. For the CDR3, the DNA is TGTGCCAGCAGTCTACTAGCGGGGGACCCCAATGAGCAGTTCTTC.

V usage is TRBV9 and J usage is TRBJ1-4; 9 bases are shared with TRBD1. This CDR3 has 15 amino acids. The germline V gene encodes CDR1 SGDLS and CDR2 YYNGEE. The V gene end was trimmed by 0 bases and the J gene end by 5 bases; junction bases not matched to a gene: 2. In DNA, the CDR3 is TGTGCCAGCAGCGTAGGAGGGACAGGGAATGAAAAACTGTTTTTT. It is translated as CASSVGGTGNEKLFF.

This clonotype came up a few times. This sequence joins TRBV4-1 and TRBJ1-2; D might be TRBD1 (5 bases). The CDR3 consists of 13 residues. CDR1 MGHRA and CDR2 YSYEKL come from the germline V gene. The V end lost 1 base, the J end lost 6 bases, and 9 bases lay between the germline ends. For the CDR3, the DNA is TGCGCCAGCAGCCAAGGGGGGATCGATGGCTACACCTTC. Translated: CASSQGGIDGYTF.

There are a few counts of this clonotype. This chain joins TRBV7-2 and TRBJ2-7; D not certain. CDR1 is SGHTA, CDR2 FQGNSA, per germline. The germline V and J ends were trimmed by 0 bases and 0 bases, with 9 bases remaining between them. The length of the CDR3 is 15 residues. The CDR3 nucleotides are TGTGCCAGCAGCTTAGCGGAGCTGAGCTCCTACGAGCAGTACTTC. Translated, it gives CASSLAELSSYEQYF.

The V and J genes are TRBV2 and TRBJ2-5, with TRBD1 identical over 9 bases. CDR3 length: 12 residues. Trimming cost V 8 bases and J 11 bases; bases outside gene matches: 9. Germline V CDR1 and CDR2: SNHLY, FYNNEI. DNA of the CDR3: TGTGCCAGCCGCGGGGACAGGGAGGAGCAGTACTTC. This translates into CASRGDREEQYF.

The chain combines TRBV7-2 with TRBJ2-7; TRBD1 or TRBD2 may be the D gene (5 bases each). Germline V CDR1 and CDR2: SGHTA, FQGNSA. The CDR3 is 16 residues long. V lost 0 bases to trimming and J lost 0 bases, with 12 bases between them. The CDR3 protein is CASSLAGTSSSYEQYF. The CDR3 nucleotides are TGTGCCAGCAGCTTAGCAGGGACCTCGAGCTCCTACGAGCAGTACTTC.

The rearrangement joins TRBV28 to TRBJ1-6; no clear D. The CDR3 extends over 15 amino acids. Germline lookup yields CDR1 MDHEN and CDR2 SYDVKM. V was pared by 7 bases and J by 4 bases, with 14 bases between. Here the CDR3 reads CASTLAGFYNSPLHF. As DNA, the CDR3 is TGTGCCAGCACCCTCGCCGGTTTTTATAATTCACCCCTCCACTTT.

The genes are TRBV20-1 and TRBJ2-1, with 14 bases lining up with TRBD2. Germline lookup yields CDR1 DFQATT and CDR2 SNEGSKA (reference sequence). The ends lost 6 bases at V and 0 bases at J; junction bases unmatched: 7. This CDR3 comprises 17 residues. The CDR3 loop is CSAVGTSGSISYNEQFF. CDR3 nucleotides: TGCAGTGCCGTCGGGACTAGCGGGAGTATCTCCTACAATGAGCAGTTCTTC.

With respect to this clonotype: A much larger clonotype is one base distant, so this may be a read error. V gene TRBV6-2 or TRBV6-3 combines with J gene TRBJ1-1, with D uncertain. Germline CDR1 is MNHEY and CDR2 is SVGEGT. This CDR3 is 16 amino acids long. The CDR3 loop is CAGSYTSGRRNTEAFF. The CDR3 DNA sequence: TGTGCCGGCAGTTATACGTCTGGACGGAGGAACACTGAAGCTTTCTTT.

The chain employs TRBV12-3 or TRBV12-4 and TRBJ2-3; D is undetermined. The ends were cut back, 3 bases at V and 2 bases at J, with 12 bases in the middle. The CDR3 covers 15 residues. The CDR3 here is CASSFNGASTDTQYF. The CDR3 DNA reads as TGTGCCAGCAGTTTCAATGGAGCTTCCACAGATACGCAGTATTTT.

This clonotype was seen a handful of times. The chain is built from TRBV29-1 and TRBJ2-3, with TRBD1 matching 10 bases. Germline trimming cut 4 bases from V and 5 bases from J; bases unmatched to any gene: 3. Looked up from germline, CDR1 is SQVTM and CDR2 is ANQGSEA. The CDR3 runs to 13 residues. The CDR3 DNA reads TGCAGCGTTGGCCGGGACAGGGGAGATACGCAGTATTTT. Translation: CSVGRDRGDTQYF.

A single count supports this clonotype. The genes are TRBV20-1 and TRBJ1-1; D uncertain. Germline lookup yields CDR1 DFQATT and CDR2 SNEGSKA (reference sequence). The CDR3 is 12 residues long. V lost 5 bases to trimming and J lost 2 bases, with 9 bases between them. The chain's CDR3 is CSAGRANTEAFF. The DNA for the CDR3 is TGCAGTGCTGGCCGCGCTAACACTGAAGCTTTCTTT.

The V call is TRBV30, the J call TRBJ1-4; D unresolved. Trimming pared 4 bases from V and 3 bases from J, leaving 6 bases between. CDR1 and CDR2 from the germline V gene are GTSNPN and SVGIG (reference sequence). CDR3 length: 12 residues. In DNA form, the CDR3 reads TGTGCCTGGAAAGGAGCTAATGAAAAACTGTTTTTT. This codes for CAWKGANEKLFF.